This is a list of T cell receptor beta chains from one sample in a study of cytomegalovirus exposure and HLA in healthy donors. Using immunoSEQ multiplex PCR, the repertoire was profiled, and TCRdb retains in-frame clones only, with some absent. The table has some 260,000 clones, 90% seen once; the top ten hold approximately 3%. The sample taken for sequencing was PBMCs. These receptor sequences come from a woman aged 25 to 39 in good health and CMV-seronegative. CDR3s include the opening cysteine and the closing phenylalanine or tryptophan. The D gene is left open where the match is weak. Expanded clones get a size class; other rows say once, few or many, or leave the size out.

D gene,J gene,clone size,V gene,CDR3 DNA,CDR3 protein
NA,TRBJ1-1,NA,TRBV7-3,TGTGCCAGCAGCTCGGGCAGGGGTACTGAAGCTTTCTTT,CASSSGRGTEAFF
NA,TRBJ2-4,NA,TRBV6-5,TGTGCCAGCAGTTACAGTGGGGCAAAAAACATTCAGTACTTC,CASSYSGAKNIQYF
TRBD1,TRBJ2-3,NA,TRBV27,TGTGCCAGCAGCCACACAGGGGCCACAGATACGCAGTATTTT,CASSHTGATDTQYF
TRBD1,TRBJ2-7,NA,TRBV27,TGTGCCAGCAGCTGGACAGGGACCTACGAGCAGTACTTC,CASSWTGTYEQYF
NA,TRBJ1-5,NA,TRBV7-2,TGTGCCAGCAGCCCCTTAACGGCAAATCAGCCCCAGCATTTT,CASSPLTANQPQHF
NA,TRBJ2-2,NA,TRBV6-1,TGTGCCAGCAGTGAAAAGTTGTTTAACACCGGGGAGCTGTTTTTT,CASSEKLFNTGELFF
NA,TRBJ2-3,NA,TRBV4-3,TGCGCCAGCAGCCCTTCCTTTCTCCTAGTAGATACGCAGTATTTT,CASSPSFLLVDTQYF
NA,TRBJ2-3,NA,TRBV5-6,TGTGCCAGCAGCCGCCGCCTTTTATCCCCTAGCACAGATACGCAGTATTTT,CASSRRLLSPSTDTQYF
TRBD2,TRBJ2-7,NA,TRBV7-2,TGTGCCAGCAGCCGGACTAGTTCCTACGAGCAGTACTTC,CASSRTSSYEQYF
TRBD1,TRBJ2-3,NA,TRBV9,TGTGCCAGCAGCGTGGGGGGACAGGGAGCGCAGTATTTT,CASSVGGQGAQYF
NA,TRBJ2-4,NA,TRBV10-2,TGCGCCAGCGGGGATGGGTGGTTTCAGTACTTC,CASGDGWFQYF
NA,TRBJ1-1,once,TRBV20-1,TGCAGTGCTAGAGAAAGCACTGAAGCTTTCTTT,CSARESTEAFF
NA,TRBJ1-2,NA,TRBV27,TGTGCCAGCAGTTCAGGTCCTGGGTCCTCACGTGGCTACACCTTC,CASSSGPGSSRGYTF
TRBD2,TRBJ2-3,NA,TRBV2,TGTGCCAGCAGTGATCCCGGGACTATCACAGATACGCAGTATTTT,CASSDPGTITDTQYF
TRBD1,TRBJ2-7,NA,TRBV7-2,TGTGCCAGCAGCTTAGACCCAGGGACAGGGGCCTACGAGCAGTACTTC,CASSLDPGTGAYEQYF
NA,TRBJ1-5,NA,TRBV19,TGTGCCAGTAGGCTCCTAGGTGGCAATCAGCCCCAGCATTTT,CASRLLGGNQPQHF
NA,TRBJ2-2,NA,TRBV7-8,TGTGCCAGCAGCACTCGACTAGTCTGGGAGCTGTTTTTT,CASSTRLVWELFF
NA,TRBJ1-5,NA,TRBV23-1,TGCGCCAGCAGTCAATCAAAAGGTCAGCCCCAGCATTTT,CASSQSKGQPQHF
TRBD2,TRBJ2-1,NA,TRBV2,TGTGCCAGCAGAGGTCTAGCGGGAGGGCTTGAGCAGTTCTTC,CASRGLAGGLEQFF